This TCR beta chain was sequenced during a study of T cells in tuberculosis. Study-wide background: The T cells targeted glucose monomycolate, a mycobacterial lipid, via CD1B.

Each clinical donor contributed on average about 100,000 T cells from unsorted cryopreserved PBMC. CDR1 and CDR2 from the germline V gene are ENHRY and SYGVKD. This CDR3 region has 16 residues. Trimming took off 2 bases at V and 4 bases at J, with 17 bases between the two ends. Comments on this clone: Its antigen remains unidentified.

Measured with immunoSEQ multiplex PCR; TCRdb has only the in-frame clones, and not every one. In the table there are over 30,000 clones, roughly 97% of which are singletons. Study observations and caveats: Active tuberculosis alpha repertoires lay closer to GMM-specific TCRs than controls'. Active tuberculosis patients had shorter CDR3-alpha; the beta difference was nonsignificant.

Material: PBMCs. The rearrangement uses TRBV10-3 and TRBJ1-2; possibly TRBD1 for D (6 bases). The origin of this receptor is a donor aged 10 to 29 with latent tuberculosis or without tuberculosis infection. The CDR3 here is CAISEADYRETYGYTF. CDR3 in DNA: TGTGCCATCAGTGAGGCGGATTACAGGGAGACCTATGGCTACACCTTC.